One and the same sample provided the 21 T cell receptor beta chains below, sequenced in a study of identical twins. TCRdb reprocessed the 5' RACE reads with MiXCR, giving one entry per CDR3 protein. The table lists roughly 290,000 distinct CDR3 sequences, about 8.1% of them singletons. The same data also went into a second study, on yellow fever vaccine responses in identical twins.

Sequenced: memory (CD45RO+) T cells sorted from blood. Source of these receptors: a woman under 30 in good health.

This clonotype has just a few counts. This chain connects TRBV7-9 to TRBJ2-1; TRBD2 agrees at 11 bases. This CDR3 comprises 16 residues. Germline trimming cut 1 base from V and 3 bases from J; bases unmatched to any gene: 2. Looked up from germline, CDR1 is SEHNR and CDR2 is FQNEAQ (reference sequence). DNA for the CDR3: TGTGCCAGCAGCTTAGGGACTAGCGGGCTCTACAATGAGCAGTTCTTC. Translating gives CASSLGTSGLYNEQFF.

There are many counts of this clonotype. The chain combines TRBV20-1 with TRBJ2-1; perhaps TRBD2 as D (5 bases). The CDR3 contains 12 residues. V was cut by 8 bases and J by 8 bases, with 16 bases left in between. Looked up from germline, CDR1 is DFQATT and CDR2 is SNEGSKA (reference sequence). This CDR3 reads CSSSGSRYEQFF. CDR3 DNA sequence: TGCAGTTCCTCTGGGAGTAGGTATGAGCAGTTCTTC.

The rearrangement links TRBV14 to TRBJ2-5; D may be TRBD2 (6 bases). The CDR3 loop spans 14 amino acids. CDR1 is SGHDN and CDR2 is FVKESK in the germline V gene. V was trimmed by 2 bases and J by 1 base, leaving 8 bases between them. The CDR3 DNA is TGTGCCAGCAGCCAAAGGAGGGCCCAAGAGACCCAGTACTTC. Encoded protein: CASSQRRAQETQYF. Variable domain in full (rest from reference TRBV14 and TRBJ2-5): EAGVTQFPSHSVIEKGQTVTLRCDPISGHDNLYWYRRVMGKEIKFLLHFVKESKQDESGMPNNRFLAERTGGTYSTLKVQPAELEDSGVYFCASSQRRAQETQYFGPGTRLLVL.

The rearrangement links TRBV2 to TRBJ1-5; D gene ambiguous. The V and J ends lost 0 bases and 3 bases respectively, with 9 bases between them. The CDR3 is made up of 15 amino acids. The V gene's germline CDR1 is SNHLY and CDR2 FYNNEI. The CDR3 spells CASSEALRNNQPQHF. CDR3 coding DNA: TGTGCCAGCAGTGAAGCGCTTCGTAACAATCAGCCCCAGCATTTT. Variable domain in full (rest from reference TRBV2 and TRBJ1-5): EPEVTQTPSHQVTQMGQEVILRCVPISNHLYFYWYRQILGQKVEFLVSFYNNEISEKSEIFDDQFSVERPDGSNFTLKIRSTKLEDSAMYFCASSEALRNNQPQHFGDGTRLSIL.

This clonotype came up many times. This CDR3 reads CASSANGQPQHF. The DNA for the CDR3 is TGTGCCAGCAGTGCTAATGGACAGCCCCAGCATTTT. The chain couples TRBV2 to TRBJ1-5; D unclear. The length of the CDR3 is 12 residues. Germline lookup yields CDR1 SNHLY and CDR2 FYNNEI. V lost 4 bases and J 7 bases, leaving 8 bases between the germline ends. The variable domain in full, with the rest retrieved from reference TRBV2 and TRBJ1-5, is EPEVTQTPSHQVTQMGQEVILRCVPISNHLYFYWYRQILGQKVEFLVSFYNNEISEKSEIFDDQFSVERPDGSNFTLKIRSTKLEDSAMYFCASSANGQPQHFGDGTRLSIL.

The rearrangement uses TRBV10-1 and TRBJ1-1, with D maybe TRBD1 (5 bases). V was trimmed by 6 bases and J by 4 bases, leaving 12 bases between them. The CDR3 is 13 amino acids. The germline CDR1 and CDR2 sequences are WNHNN and SYGVQD (reference sequence). CDR3 DNA sequence: TGCGCCAGCAGGGACAATGGGGGCACTGAAGCTTTCTTT. Amino acids: CASRDNGGTEAFF.

In this sample, this clonotype turned up many times. The gene calls are TRBV7-9 and TRBJ1-1; weak D call: TRBD1 (5 bases). V gave up 3 bases and J gave up 1 base, with 9 bases separating them. This CDR3 comprises 14 residues. Germline V gene data show CDR1 as SEHNR and CDR2 as FQNEAQ (reference sequence). In DNA form, the CDR3 reads TGTGCCAGCAGCTTGGGACGGGAGAACACTGAAGCTTTCTTT. Amino acid sequence: CASSLGRENTEAFF.

In its sample, this clonotype was seen a few times. This chain uses TRBV3-1 with TRBJ2-5; 8 bases align to TRBD1. The CDR3 is 14 amino acids. Unmatched junction bases numbered 8, after V lost 4 bases and J lost 7 bases. Per germline, CDR1 LGHDT and CDR2 YNNKEL (reference sequence). As DNA, the CDR3 is TGTGCCAGCAGCCTGGGACAGGCGGGCCGGACCCAGTACTTC. Translated: CASSLGQAGRTQYF.

The chain uses TRBV2 and TRBJ2-3, with D unclear. With 2 bases removed from V and 0 bases from J, the gap between germline ends came to 9 bases. In germline, CDR1 is SNHLY, CDR2 FYNNEI. CDR3 length: 15 amino acids. In nucleotides, the CDR3 is TGTGCCAGCAGTGAATCTCTTGCGAGCACAGATACGCAGTATTTT. This gives the protein CASSESLASTDTQYF.

In this sample, this clonotype turned up a few times. The chain couples TRBV7-8 to TRBJ2-7; weak D call: TRBD2 (5 bases). CDR3 length equals 15 residues. V dropped 5 bases and J dropped 2 bases, with 16 bases sitting between them. Germline V lookup: CDR1 SGHVS, CDR2 FQNEAQ. CDR3 DNA sequence: TGTGCCAGCAGCCCCGTGCCAACGGAGGCCTACGAGCAGTACTTC. This translates into CASSPVPTEAYEQYF.

This clonotype was counted ten times or more. The chain joins TRBV10-2 to TRBJ2-7; D call uncertain. The CDR3 sequence is 13 residues long. Germline assignment: CDR1 WSHSY and CDR2 SAAADI. Trimming removed 6 bases from V and 0 bases from J, with 9 bases in between. The CDR3 sequence is CASSLHSSYEQYV. The CDR3 coding sequence is TGCGCCAGCAGCCTCCACAGCTCCTACGAGCAGTACGTC.

The chain is built from TRBV2 and TRBJ1-2; no reliable D call. The germline V gene encodes CDR1 SNHLY and CDR2 FYNNEI. The CDR3 is made up of 12 amino acids. The CDR3 coding sequence is TGTGGGCCGCCCCGCGGGCACTATGGCTACACCTTC. Its protein is CGPPRGHYGYTF.

This clonotype has a count of ten or more. This chain links TRBV20-1 with TRBJ2-1; 7 bases agree with TRBD1. Losses at the gene ends were 0 bases for V and 2 bases for J; bases not matched to a gene: 10. This CDR3 has 17 residues. Germline CDR1 DFQATT, CDR2 SNEGSKA (reference sequence). This CDR3 reads CSARDERTTGTYNEQFF. The CDR3, as DNA: TGCAGTGCTAGAGATGAGAGGACGACAGGGACCTACAATGAGCAGTTCTTC.

This clonotype was observed at least ten times. The V call is TRBV7-9, the J call TRBJ2-3; tentative D call: TRBD2 (6 bases). The germline V gene encodes CDR1 SEHNR and CDR2 FQNEAQ (reference sequence). V was trimmed by 2 bases and J by 3 bases, leaving 15 bases between them. The length of the CDR3 is 16 residues. The CDR3 region has the DNA TGTGCCAGCAGCTTACCGGGAGCACCGGTAACAGATACGCAGTATTTT. Translating it yields CASSLPGAPVTDTQYF.

This clonotype was seen more than once but under ten times. V usage is TRBV5-1 and J usage is TRBJ1-6, with TRBD1 matching over 7 bases. Germline assignment: CDR1 SGHRS and CDR2 YFSETQ. Losses at the gene ends were 4 bases for V and 10 bases for J; bases not matched to a gene: 14. The CDR3 is 16 amino acids. The CDR3 nucleotides read TGCGCCAGCAGCCCCGAGGGGAGACAGGGAAGCTCACCCCTCCACTTT. Its protein product is CASSPEGRQGSSPLHF.

This clonotype was seen only a few times. This chain connects TRBV11-2 to TRBJ2-3, with D perhaps being TRBD1 or TRBD2 (5 bases each). Deletions cut 4 bases from V and 1 base from J, with 15 bases between. The CDR3 length is 16 residues. CDR1 SGHAT and CDR2 FQNNGV come from the germline V gene. The CDR3 DNA reads as TGTGCCAGCAGCTGGGGACCGGGACCCGGCACAGATACGCAGTATTTT. Translating it yields CASSWGPGPGTDTQYF.

This clonotype came up a few times. The V gene is TRBV19, the J gene TRBJ1-1; TRBD1 agrees at 9 bases. Germline loops: CDR1 LNHDA, CDR2 SQIVND (reference sequence). V lost 7 bases to trimming and J lost 5 bases; unmatched junction nucleotides: 11. The CDR3 spans 15 residues. The CDR3 DNA follows: TGTGCCAGTACCCATTACATGGGACAGGGTACTGAAGCTTTCTTT. This gives the protein CASTHYMGQGTEAFF.

This clonotype was found many times. The chain uses TRBV10-2 and TRBJ1-2; D call uncertain. The CDR3 runs 19 residues. Between the trimmed V and J ends, which lost 3 bases and 2 bases, there was a span of 25 bases. The germline CDR1 and CDR2 sequences are WSHSY and SAAADI. The CDR3 here is CASSDLIFGRSPLNYGYTF. In DNA form, the CDR3 reads TGCGCCAGCAGTGACCTTATCTTCGGCAGGTCCCCCCTAAACTATGGCTACACCTTC.

In its sample, this clonotype was seen a few times. V usage is TRBV28 and J usage is TRBJ2-3, with D hard to call. The germline V gene encodes CDR1 MDHEN and CDR2 SYDVKM. This CDR3 region has 12 residues. V was trimmed by 7 bases and J by 6 bases, leaving 11 bases between them. CDR3 amino acids: CASNSLGDTQYF. The DNA of the CDR3 is TGTGCCAGCAATTCTCTAGGGGATACGCAGTATTTT. The full variable domain, in which reference TRBV28 and TRBJ2-3 provide the parts outside the CDR3, is DVKVTQSSRYLVKRTGEKVFLECVQDMDHENMFWYRQDPGLGLRLIYFSYDVKMKEKGDIPEGYSVSREKKERFSLILESASTNQTSMYLCASNSLGDTQYFGPGTRLTVL.

This clonotype was seen ten or more times. The gene calls are TRBV29-1 and TRBJ2-1; a possible D gene is TRBD1 (6 bases). Germline lookup yields CDR1 SQVTM and CDR2 ANQGSEA. There are 14 residues in the CDR3. Trimming left V 4 bases short and J 0 bases short, with 10 bases between. The CDR3, as DNA: TGCAGCGTTGGGACAGCCAGCTCCTACAATGAGCAGTTCTTC. It is translated as CSVGTASSYNEQFF.

The table lists this clonotype with a few counts. This chain uses TRBV7-2 with TRBJ2-7; 8 bases are a match to TRBD2. The CDR3 has 14 residues. Germline CDR1 is SGHTA and CDR2 is FQGNSA. The junction had 9 bases not matched to a gene; V was cut back by 4 bases and J by 7 bases. As DNA, the CDR3 is TGTGCCAGCAGCTCCCTAGCGGGTTTGGGGGAGCAGTACTTC. Its protein product is CASSSLAGLGEQYF.